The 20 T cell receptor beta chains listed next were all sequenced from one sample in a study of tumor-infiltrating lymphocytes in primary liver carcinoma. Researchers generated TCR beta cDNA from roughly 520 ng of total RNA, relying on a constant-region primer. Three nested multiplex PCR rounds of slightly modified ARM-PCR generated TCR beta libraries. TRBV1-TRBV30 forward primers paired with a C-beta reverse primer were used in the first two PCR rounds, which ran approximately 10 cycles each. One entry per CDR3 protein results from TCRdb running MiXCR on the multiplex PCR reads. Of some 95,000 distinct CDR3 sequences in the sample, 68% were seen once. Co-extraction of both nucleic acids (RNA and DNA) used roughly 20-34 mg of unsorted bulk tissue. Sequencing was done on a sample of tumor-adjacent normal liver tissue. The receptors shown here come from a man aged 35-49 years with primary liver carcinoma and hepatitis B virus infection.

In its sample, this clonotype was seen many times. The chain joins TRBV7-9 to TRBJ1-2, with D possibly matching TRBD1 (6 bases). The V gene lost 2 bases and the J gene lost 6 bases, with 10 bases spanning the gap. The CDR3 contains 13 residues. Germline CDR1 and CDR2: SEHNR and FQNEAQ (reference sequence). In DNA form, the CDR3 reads TGTGCCAGCAGCTTAAACAGGGTCGATGGCTACACCTTC. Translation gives CASSLNRVDGYTF.

The CDR3 spells CASNSRDSAHQETQFF. In DNA, the CDR3 is TGTGCCAGCAACTCCCGAGACTCGGCCCACCAAGAGACCCAGTTCTTC. The chain combines TRBV11-2 with TRBJ2-5; D is unresolved. The end of the DNA is better explained by TRBJ2-1, so the J call may be wrong. CDR3 size: 16 residues. Germline CDR1 and CDR2: SGHAT and FQNNGV.

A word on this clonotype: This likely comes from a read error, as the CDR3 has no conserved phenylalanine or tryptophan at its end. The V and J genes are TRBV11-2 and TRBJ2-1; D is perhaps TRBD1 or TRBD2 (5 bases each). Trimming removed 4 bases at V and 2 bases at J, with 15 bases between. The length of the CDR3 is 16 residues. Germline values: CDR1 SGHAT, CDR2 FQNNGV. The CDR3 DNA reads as TGTGCCAGCAGCTCGCCCTGTGAGGGGCCCTACAATGAGCAGTTCCTC. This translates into CASSSPCEGPYNEQFL.

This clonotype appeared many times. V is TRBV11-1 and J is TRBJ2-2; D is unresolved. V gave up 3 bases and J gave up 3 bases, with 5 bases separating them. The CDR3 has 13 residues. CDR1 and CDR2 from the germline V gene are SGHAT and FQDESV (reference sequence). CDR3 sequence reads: CASSFWDTGELFF. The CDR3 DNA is TGTGCCAGCAGCTTTTGGGACACCGGGGAGCTGTTTTTT.

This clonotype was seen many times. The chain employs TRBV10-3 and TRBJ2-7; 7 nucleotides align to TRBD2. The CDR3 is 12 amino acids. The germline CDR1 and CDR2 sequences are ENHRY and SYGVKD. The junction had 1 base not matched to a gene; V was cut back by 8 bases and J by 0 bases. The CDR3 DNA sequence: TGTGCCATCTCGGGGGGCTCCTACGAGCAGTACTTC. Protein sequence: CAISGGSYEQYF.

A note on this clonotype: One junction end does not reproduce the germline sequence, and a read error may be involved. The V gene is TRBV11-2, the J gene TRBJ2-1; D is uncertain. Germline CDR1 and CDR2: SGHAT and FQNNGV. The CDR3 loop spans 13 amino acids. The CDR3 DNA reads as TGTGTCAGCAGCCCCGGAAGTAGCCTAGAGCAGTTCTTC. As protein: CVSSPGSSLEQFF.

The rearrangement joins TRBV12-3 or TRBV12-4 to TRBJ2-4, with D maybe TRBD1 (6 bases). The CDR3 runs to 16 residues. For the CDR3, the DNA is TGTGCGAGTGGGCCCCGGACAGAAATAGTCAAAAACATTCAGTACTTC. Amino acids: CASGPRTEIVKNIQYF.

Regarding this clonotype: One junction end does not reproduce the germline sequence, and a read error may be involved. This chain's CDR3 is CASRVLNAEAFF. For the CDR3, the DNA is TGTGCCAGCCGGGTATTGAACGCTGAAGCTTTCTTT. The rearrangement joins TRBV7-9 to TRBJ1-1; D unresolved. This CDR3 has 12 amino acids. Germline V CDR1 and CDR2: SEHNR, FQNEAQ (reference sequence). Full variable domain (remainder filled in from reference TRBV7-9 and TRBJ1-1): DTGVSQNPRHKITKRGQNVTFRCDPISEHNRLYWYRQTLGQGPEFLTYFQNEAQLEKSRLLSDRFSAERPKGSFSTLEIQRTEQGDSAMYLCASRVLNAEAFFGQGTRLTVV.

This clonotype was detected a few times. The CDR3 nucleotides are TGTGCCAGCAGCGTAGCACCGGGTTTAGATACGCAGTATTTT. Amino acids: CASSVAPGLDTQYF. The chain combines TRBV9 with TRBJ2-3; D gene unclear. CDR1 SGDLS and CDR2 YYNGEE come from the germline V gene. Trimming shortened V by 0 bases and J by 5 bases, and 10 bases separated the two germline ends. This CDR3 spans 14 amino acids.

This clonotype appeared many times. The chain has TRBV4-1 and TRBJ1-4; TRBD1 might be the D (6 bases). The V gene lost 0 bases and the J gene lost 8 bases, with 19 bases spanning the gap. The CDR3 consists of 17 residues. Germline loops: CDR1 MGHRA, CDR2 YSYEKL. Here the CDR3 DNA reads TGCGCCAGCAGCCAAGAAAAGGGGCAGGGGTCAGGGGAAAAACTGTTTTTT. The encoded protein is CASSQEKGQGSGEKLFF.

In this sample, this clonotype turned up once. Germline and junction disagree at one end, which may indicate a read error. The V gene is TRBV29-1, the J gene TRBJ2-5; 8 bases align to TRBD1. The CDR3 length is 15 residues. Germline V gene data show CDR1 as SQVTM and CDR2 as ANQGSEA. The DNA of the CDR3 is TGTAGCGTTGAGGACAGGGCCAGGGGTCGGGAGACCCTGTACTTC. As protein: CSVEDRARGRETLYF.

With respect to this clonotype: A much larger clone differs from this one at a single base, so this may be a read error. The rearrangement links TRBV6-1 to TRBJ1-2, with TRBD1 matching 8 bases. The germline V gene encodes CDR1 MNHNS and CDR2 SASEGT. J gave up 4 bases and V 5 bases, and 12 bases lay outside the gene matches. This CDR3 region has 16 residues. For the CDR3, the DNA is TGTGCCAGCAGTAAACGGACAGGGAATACCGCCTATGGCTACACCTTC. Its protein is CASSKRTGNTAYGYTF.

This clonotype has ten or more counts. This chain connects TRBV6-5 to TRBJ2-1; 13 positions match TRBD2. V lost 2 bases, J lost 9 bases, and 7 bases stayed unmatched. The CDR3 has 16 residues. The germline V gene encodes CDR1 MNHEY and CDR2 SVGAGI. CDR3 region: CASSYQGLAGEAEQFF. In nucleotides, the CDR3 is TGTGCCAGCAGTTACCAAGGACTAGCGGGAGAAGCTGAGCAGTTCTTC.

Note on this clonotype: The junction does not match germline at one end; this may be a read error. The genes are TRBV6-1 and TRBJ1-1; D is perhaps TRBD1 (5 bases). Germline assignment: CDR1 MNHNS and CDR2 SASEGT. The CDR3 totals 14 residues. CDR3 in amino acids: CASNDRLGAPEASF. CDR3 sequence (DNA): TGTGCCAGCAACGATAGGTTAGGGGCCCCTGAAGCTTCCTTT.

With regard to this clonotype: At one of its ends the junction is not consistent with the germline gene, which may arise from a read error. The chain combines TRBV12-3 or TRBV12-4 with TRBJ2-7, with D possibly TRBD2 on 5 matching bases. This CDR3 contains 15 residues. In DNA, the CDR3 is TGTGCCAGCACCGAACCAGGACTGGCTTTTTACGAGCGGTACTTC. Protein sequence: CASTEPGLAFYERYF.

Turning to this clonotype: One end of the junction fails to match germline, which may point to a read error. The CDR3 region is CTVEDLAGGGNEQFF. CDR3 in DNA: TGCACCGTTGAGGATCTAGCGGGAGGCGGGAATGAGCAGTTCTTC. The chain combines TRBV29-1 with TRBJ2-1; 11 bases fit TRBD2. CDR3 length equals 15 residues. Germline CDR1 SQVTM, CDR2 ANQGSEA.

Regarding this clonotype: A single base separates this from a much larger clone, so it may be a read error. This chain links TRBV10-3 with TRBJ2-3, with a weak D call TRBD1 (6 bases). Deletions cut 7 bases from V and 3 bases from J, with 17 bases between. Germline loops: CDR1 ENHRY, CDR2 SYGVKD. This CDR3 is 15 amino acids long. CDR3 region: CAINEGGKGTDTQYF. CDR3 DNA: TGTGCCATCAATGAAGGGGGAAAAGGGACAGATACGCAGTATTTT.

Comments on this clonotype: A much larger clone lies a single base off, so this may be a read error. The CDR3 coding sequence is TGTGCCAGCAGTTACGGGATGGGATACGAGCAGTACTTC. This gives the protein CASSYGMGYEQYF. The V and J genes are TRBV6-5 and TRBJ2-7; D is unresolved. CDR3 length equals 13 residues. Per the germline V gene, CDR1 is MNHEY and CDR2 is SVGAGI. V was cut by 2 bases and J by 4 bases, with 9 bases left in between.

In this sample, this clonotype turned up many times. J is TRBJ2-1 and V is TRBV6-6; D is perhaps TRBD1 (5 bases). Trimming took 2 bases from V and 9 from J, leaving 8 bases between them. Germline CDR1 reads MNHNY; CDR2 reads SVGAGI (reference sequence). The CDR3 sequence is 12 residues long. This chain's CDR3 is CASSYRQGEQFF. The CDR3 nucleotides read TGTGCCAGCAGTTACCGGCAGGGTGAGCAGTTCTTC.

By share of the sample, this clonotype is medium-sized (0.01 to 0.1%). The CDR3 reads CASSGQGEAFF. In DNA form, the CDR3 reads TGTGCCAGCAGCGGTCAGGGTGAAGCTTTCTTT. The chain joins TRBV11-2 to TRBJ1-1; D is perhaps TRBD1 (5 bases). Germline V gene lookup returns CDR1 SGHAT and CDR2 FQNNGV. The CDR3 contains 11 residues. V gave up 5 bases and J gave up 7 bases, with 8 bases separating them. Together with reference TRBV11-2 and TRBJ1-1, the CDR3 gives the full variable domain: EAGVAQSPRYKIIEKRQSVAFWCNPISGHATLYWYQQILGQGPKLLIQFQNNGVVDDSQLPKDRFSAERLKGVDSTLKIQPAKLEDSAVYLCASSGQGEAFFGQGTRLTVV.